Listed here are 11 T cell receptor beta chains from one sample, sequenced in a study of CD8+ T cells in alopecia areata. Extraction of RNA preceded its reverse transcription into cDNA, which served as the sequencing template. Sequencing was performed with immunoSEQ multiplex PCR; in TCRdb, only in-frame clones are kept and a portion is missing. The table shows roughly 130,000 clones, with 58% occurring only once. Sequences were derived from CD4+ T cells sorted from blood, sampled at week 0. Every receptor here comes from a human donor with alopecia areata.

This clone was observed a single time. The chain is built from TRBV5-1 and TRBJ2-1; D perhaps matches TRBD2 (7 bases). V was clipped by 0 bases and J by 4 bases, with 11 bases between them. Germline loops: CDR1 SGHRS, CDR2 YFSETQ. This CDR3 spans 15 amino acids. The CDR3 DNA follows: TGCGCCAGCAGCTTGGGCGGGGGCGGTTACAATGAGCAGTTCTTC. It encodes CASSLGGGGYNEQFF. The full variable domain, rest sourced from reference TRBV5-1 and TRBJ2-1, is KAGVTQTPRYLIKTRGQQVTLSCSPISGHRSVSWYQQTPGQGLQFLFEYFSETQRNKGNFPGRFSGRQFSNSRSEMNVSTLELGDSALYLCASSLGGGGYNEQFFGPGTRLTVL.

The chain joins TRBV5-1 to TRBJ2-3; tentatively, D is TRBD1 or TRBD2 (6 bases each). Germline CDR1 is SGHRS and CDR2 is YFSETQ. V was clipped by 1 base and J by 0 bases, with 9 bases between them. The CDR3 runs 15 residues. CDR3 sequence reads: CASSLSGASTDTQYF. Written as DNA, the CDR3 is TGCGCCAGCAGCTTGTCGGGGGCTAGCACAGATACGCAGTATTTT.

The genes are TRBV2 and TRBJ2-7; D not certain. V was trimmed by 9 bases and J by 3 bases, leaving 15 bases between them. The germline V gene has CDR1 SNHLY and CDR2 FYNNEI. The CDR3 sequence is 13 residues long. The CDR3 DNA is TGTGCCAGTAATGCAGACGGATACTACGAGCAGTACTTC. Translation gives CASNADGYYEQYF.

The chain carries TRBV5-1 and TRBJ2-3; 7 bases fit TRBD1. Per the germline V gene, CDR1 is SGHRS and CDR2 is YFSETQ. CDR3 length: 15 residues. The junction had 2 bases not matched to a gene; V was cut back by 0 bases and J by 1 base. CDR3 in DNA: TGCGCCAGCAGCTTGGTTGGACAGGGCACAGATACGCAGTATTTT. It codes for CASSLVGQGTDTQYF. Supplemented by reference TRBV5-1 and TRBJ2-3, the full variable domain reads KAGVTQTPRYLIKTRGQQVTLSCSPISGHRSVSWYQQTPGQGLQFLFEYFSETQRNKGNFPGRFSGRQFSNSRSEMNVSTLELGDSALYLCASSLVGQGTDTQYFGPGTRLTVL.

V usage is TRBV6-1 and J usage is TRBJ2-4; D is unclear. V was shortened by 0 bases and J by 0 bases, with 9 bases between the two germline ends. The germline CDR1 and CDR2 sequences are MNHNS and SASEGT. This CDR3 contains 16 residues. The CDR3: CASSEAFGLAKNIQYF. DNA of the CDR3: TGTGCCAGCAGTGAAGCGTTCGGGTTAGCCAAAAACATTCAGTACTTC.

The chain has TRBV29-1 and TRBJ2-1; 11 nucleotides agree with TRBD2. Germline V lookup: CDR1 SQVTM, CDR2 ANQGSEA. The CDR3 covers 17 residues. Trimming at V came to 1 base and at J to 4 bases, leaving 9 bases not matched to a gene. The CDR3 loop reads CSVEVASGRPKYNEQFF. The CDR3 coding sequence is TGCAGCGTTGAAGTAGCTAGCGGGAGGCCAAAATACAATGAGCAGTTCTTC.

The gene calls are TRBV7-2 and TRBJ2-5; D unclear. The V end was cut by 1 base, the J end by 2 bases, with 8 bases between. Germline-derived CDR1 and CDR2 are SGHTA and FQGNSA. This CDR3 has 14 amino acids. Here the CDR3 DNA reads TGTGCCAGCAGCTTAGAGGTAGTTCAAGAGACCCAGTACTTC. Translation: CASSLEVVQETQYF.

The chain uses TRBV2 and TRBJ2-3, with D possibly being TRBD2 (5 bases). The V end lost 8 bases, the J end lost 1 base, and 16 bases lay between the germline ends. The CDR3 loop spans 15 amino acids. The germline gives CDR1 SNHLY, CDR2 FYNNEI. CDR3 bases: TGTGCCAGCCTCCGTTGGACTCCCGGCACAGATACGCAGTATTTT. Its protein is CASLRWTPGTDTQYF.

With regard to this clone: Without the conserved terminal phenylalanine or tryptophan, this CDR3 likely stems from a read error. The DNA is omitted, as the CDR3 cannot be located on it reliably, and the CDR3 follows TCRdb's listing. The V and J genes are TRBV2 and TRBJ2-4. From germline, CDR1 is SNHLY and CDR2 FYNNEI. The CDR3 is 10 amino acids in total, end residues counted. The CDR3 loop reads CASSEGQRET.

This chain uses TRBV29-1 with TRBJ2-5; possibly TRBD1 or TRBD2 for D (6 bases each). Gene TRBJ2-7 matches the end of the DNA better, so the J call may be wrong. The V gene's germline CDR1 is SQVTM and CDR2 ANQGSEA. CDR3 length equals 13 residues. The CDR3 region has the DNA TGCAGCGTCCTCGATGGGGGGCACGACGAGCAGTACTTC. It translates to CSVLDGGHDEQYF.

This sequence joins TRBV19 and TRBJ2-1; 9 bases are shared with TRBD2. This CDR3 region has 14 residues. The V and J ends lost 4 bases and 8 bases, in that order; junction bases with no gene match: 6. Germline CDR1 and CDR2: LNHDA and SQIVND (reference sequence). The CDR3 region is CASSRLAGLHEQFF. The CDR3 region has the DNA TGTGCCAGTAGTAGGCTAGCGGGGTTGCATGAGCAGTTCTTC.